These 20 T cell receptor beta chains were all obtained from the same sample, sequenced in a study of CD8 T cells in Susac syndrome. Random hexamers were used to reverse transcribe roughly 0.45 to 1 ug of RNA. Each CDR3 protein gets one entry after TCRdb re-called the immunoSEQ multiplex PCR reads with MiXCR. Altogether 160,000 or so distinct CDR3 sequences are present, about 95% being singletons, with the ten largest covering roughly 0.16%. The sequencing input was CD4+ T cells from PBMCs. The receptor source for this set is a human donor with Susac syndrome.

This sequence joins TRBV18 and TRBJ2-5; tentatively, D is TRBD1 (6 bases). Germline V CDR1 and CDR2: KGHSH, LQKENI. The V end lost 4 bases, the J end lost 2 bases, and 14 bases lay between the germline ends. The CDR3 extends over 15 amino acids. The CDR3 spells CASSRQGSWQETQYF. CDR3 DNA: TGTGCCAGCTCACGCCAGGGGAGTTGGCAAGAGACCCAGTACTTC.

The rearrangement joins TRBV6-5 to TRBJ2-7, with D perhaps TRBD1 (6 bases). Germline CDR1 is MNHEY and CDR2 is SVGAGI. This CDR3 spans 13 amino acids. V dropped 6 bases and J dropped 1 base, with 10 bases sitting between them. This CDR3 is CASRMDRSYEQYF. Here the CDR3 DNA reads TGTGCCAGCAGGATGGACAGATCCTACGAGCAGTACTTC.

V usage is TRBV20-1 and J usage is TRBJ2-5, with no clear D. From germline, CDR1 is DFQATT and CDR2 SNEGSKA (reference sequence). The CDR3 extends over 10 amino acids. V was pared by 4 bases and J by 3 bases, with 3 bases between. CDR3 sequence reads: CSANKETQYF. The DNA of the CDR3 is TGCAGTGCTAACAAAGAGACCCAGTACTTC.

This clonotype has only a few counts. This chain links TRBV12-3 or TRBV12-4 with TRBJ2-3, with D unresolved. The length of the CDR3 is 12 residues. Trimming removed 4 bases at V and 1 base at J, with 3 bases between. CDR3 protein: CASSYGTDTQYF. The CDR3, as DNA: TGTGCCAGCAGTTACGGCACAGATACGCAGTATTTT.

The chain carries TRBV20-1 and TRBJ2-1; TRBD1 matches at 9 bases. The germline gives CDR1 DFQATT, CDR2 SNEGSKA (reference sequence). V trimming: 5 bases; J trimming: 4 bases; junction bases outside the gene matches: 9. This CDR3 is built from 15 residues. The CDR3: CSAGGGQGPYNEQFF. The CDR3 nucleotides are TGCAGTGCTGGAGGGGGACAGGGCCCATACAATGAGCAGTTCTTC.

The chain joins TRBV21-1 to TRBJ2-7; no DNA check was done on the table's D call, TRBD1. TRBV21-1 is described as a pseudogene. The CDR3 length is 13 residues. CDR3 in DNA: TGTGCCAGCAGGGTGCAGGGGTCCTACGAGCAGTACTTC. This translates into CASRVQGSYEQYF.

CDR3 residues: CASSLTWASPASGANVLTF. The CDR3 nucleotides are TGTGCCAGCAGTTTGACTTGGGCTAGTCCTGCCTCTGGGGCCAACGTCCTGACTTTC. V usage is TRBV27 and J usage is TRBJ2-6; D is unclear. Germline lookup yields CDR1 MNHEY and CDR2 SMNVEV (reference sequence). Trimming removed 3 bases at V and 0 bases at J, with 18 bases between. There are 19 residues in the CDR3.

V usage is TRBV20-1 and J usage is TRBJ2-3; 11 positions agree with TRBD2. The CDR3 extends over 13 amino acids. The V gene's germline CDR1 is DFQATT and CDR2 SNEGSKA (reference sequence). J lost 6 bases, V lost 6 bases, and 5 bases had no gene match. The CDR3 region is CSAGLAGPDTQYF. The CDR3, as DNA: TGCAGTGCCGGACTAGCGGGTCCCGATACGCAGTATTTT.

The chain has TRBV7-2 and TRBJ2-7; the D gene could be TRBD1 or TRBD2 (7 bases each). Trimming left V 6 bases short and J 3 bases short, with 15 bases between. The CDR3 is 14 amino acids. CDR1 and CDR2 (germline): SGHTA, FQGNSA. The CDR3 protein is CASSGGGTVYEQYF. The CDR3 nucleotides read TGTGCCAGCAGTGGGGGGGGGACAGTCTACGAGCAGTACTTC.

The rearrangement links TRBV29-1 to TRBJ2-7; 10 bases map to TRBD1. Trimming took 3 bases from V and 0 from J; bases not matched to a gene: 2. Germline CDR1 and CDR2: SQVTM and ANQGSEA. The CDR3 extends over 14 amino acids. CDR3 amino acids: CSVDGTGASYEQYF. CDR3 in DNA: TGCAGCGTTGACGGGACAGGGGCCTCCTACGAGCAGTACTTC.

This chain uses TRBV29-1 with TRBJ2-3, with 13 bases aligning to TRBD2. The germline CDR1 and CDR2 sequences are SQVTM and ANQGSEA. The ends lost 4 bases at V and 1 base at J; junction bases unmatched: 2. The CDR3 is 15 amino acids. The CDR3 coding sequence is TGCAGCGTTGCAGGGACTAGCGGGGGCACAGATACGCAGTATTTT. Translated, it gives CSVAGTSGGTDTQYF.

The chain recombines TRBV11-3 with TRBJ2-1, with D uncertain. CDR1 SGHNT and CDR2 YENEEA come from the germline V gene. This CDR3 has 13 residues. The ends were cut back, 0 bases at V and 10 bases at J, with 10 bases in the middle. The chain's CDR3 is CASSLEPVREQFF. CDR3 coding DNA: TGTGCCAGCAGCTTAGAACCCGTCCGGGAGCAGTTCTTC.

The chain recombines TRBV9 with TRBJ2-5; D is uncertain. Trimming left V 0 bases short and J 5 bases short, with 8 bases between. Germline V gene data show CDR1 as SGDLS and CDR2 as YYNGEE. This CDR3 is built from 13 residues. CDR3 amino acids: CASSVAVLETQYF. The CDR3 nucleotides read TGTGCCAGCAGCGTAGCCGTTTTGGAGACCCAGTACTTC.

The chain recombines TRBV4-3 with TRBJ2-3; D ambiguous. Trimming stripped 2 bases from V and 6 bases from J, with 9 bases between. Germline V gene sequence: CDR1 LGHNA, CDR2 YSLEER. CDR3 length: 13 amino acids. This chain's CDR3 is CASSQTTRDTQYF. CDR3 sequence (DNA): TGCGCCAGCAGCCAAACCACCAGGGATACGCAGTATTTT.

CDR3 nucleotide sequence: TGCGCCAGCGGGCAGATTAACACTGAAGCTTTCTTT. Protein product: CASGQINTEAFF. This chain links TRBV4-1 with TRBJ1-1; D not resolved. Germline assignment: CDR1 MGHRA and CDR2 YSYEKL. CDR3 length: 12 residues. V was trimmed by 8 bases and J by 2 bases, leaving 9 bases between them.

The sample holds one count of this clonotype. The genes are TRBV7-9 and TRBJ1-2, with D possibly matching TRBD1 (5 bases). Germline CDR1 and CDR2: SEHNR and FQNEAQ (reference sequence). CDR3 size: 11 residues. Trimming shortened V by 5 bases and J by 7 bases, and 8 bases separated the two germline ends. The CDR3 DNA is TGTGCCAGCAGCCTCAGGGCTGGCTACACCTTC. Translated: CASSLRAGYTF.

The chain employs TRBV6-5 and TRBJ2-3, with D maybe TRBD2 (6 bases). Germline V gives CDR1 MNHEY, CDR2 SVGAGI. The ends were cut back, 6 bases at V and 4 bases at J, with 14 bases in the middle. The CDR3 runs to 14 residues. The CDR3 bases are TGTGCCAGCAGGACGGGACTCGGGCCAGATACGCAGTATTTT. Translation: CASRTGLGPDTQYF.

V usage is TRBV5-1 and J usage is TRBJ1-2; no definite D call. The CDR3 length is 13 residues. The ends were cut back, 0 bases at V and 7 bases at J, with 10 bases in the middle. Germline V gene sequence: CDR1 SGHRS, CDR2 YFSETQ. Here the CDR3 reads CASSLEGSGGYTF. DNA for the CDR3: TGCGCCAGCAGCTTGGAAGGATCCGGTGGCTACACCTTC.

The rearrangement links TRBV20-1 to TRBJ2-1; TRBD1 is a possible D gene (6 bases). CDR1 and CDR2 (germline): DFQATT, SNEGSKA (reference sequence). Trimming took 6 bases from V and 7 from J, leaving 22 bases between them. CDR3 size: 15 residues. The CDR3 region has the DNA TGCAGTGCCGCACCAATAGGGATAGGGGGAAATGAGCAGTTCTTC. As protein: CSAAPIGIGGNEQFF.

The rearrangement links TRBV4-3 to TRBJ2-7; 11 bases match TRBD2. Germline-derived CDR1 and CDR2 are LGHNA and YSLEER. This CDR3 contains 15 residues. The junction had 2 bases not matched to a gene; V was cut back by 0 bases and J by 4 bases. CDR3 coding DNA: TGCGCCAGCAGCCAAGAAACTAGCGGGGGTTACGAGCAGTACTTC. Translation: CASSQETSGGYEQYF.